The 3 T cell receptor beta chains below all came from one sample that was sequenced in a study of blood T cell repertoires in COVID-19. Sequenced by immunoSEQ multiplex PCR; TCRdb stores in-frame clones only, minus some. The sample contains about 60,000 clones, approximately 80% of which appear only once. The sample taken for sequencing was peripheral blood. The receptor source for this set is a woman aged 65 to 85 with acute or convalescent COVID-19.

The rearrangement joins TRBV7-3 to TRBJ1-1, with 7 bases lining up with TRBD1. V gave up 2 bases and J gave up 6 bases; unmatched junction bases: 12. The CDR3 is 16 residues long. Germline V gene data show CDR1 as SGHTA and CDR2 as FQGTGA. CDR3 in amino acids: CASSLFPDRALSEAFF. The DNA of the CDR3 is TGTGCCAGCAGCTTATTTCCCGACAGGGCTCTCTCTGAAGCTTTCTTT.

As to this clone: The same CDR3 can be traced to other DNA sequences in this sample. V is TRBV27 and J is TRBJ2-7; 9 nucleotides align to TRBD1. Per germline, CDR1 MNHEY and CDR2 SMNVEV (reference sequence). CDR3 size: 13 residues. J lost 1 base, V lost 5 bases, and 0 bases had no gene match. The CDR3 DNA is TGTGCCAGCAGTGGACAGGGGTCCTACGAGCAGTACTTC. Protein sequence: CASSGQGSYEQYF.

The genes are TRBV3-1 (or the pseudogene TRBV3-2) and TRBJ2-2, with D possibly TRBD2 on 5 matching bases. Trimming took off 5 bases at V and 5 bases at J, with 12 bases between the two ends. There are 14 residues in the CDR3. Germline V CDR1 and CDR2: LGHDT, YNNKEL (reference sequence). The CDR3 loop reads CASSYGLATGELFF. The CDR3, as DNA: TGTGCCAGCAGCTACGGGCTAGCAACCGGGGAGCTGTTTTTT.